The source of this TCR beta chain is a study of blood T cell repertoires in COVID-19 (dated by TCRdb to the early 2020s). Describing the broader study: Samples covering the acute and convalescent phases of COVID-19 were provided by collaborators in the United States, Italy and Spain. The prospective study material was composed of cDNA or gDNA derived from T cells, B-cell-depleted T cells, or PBMCs. Deeply sampled blood TCRbeta repertoires from subjects exposed to, actively infected with, or recovered from COVID-19 were included in the dataset. The repertoires were made available in a free public database intended to serve as a resource for research on the immune response to SARS-CoV-2. Samples were obtained from the ongoing ImmuneRACE study (first 160 participants) and from about 1,300 subjects provided by 6 global collaborators. Sample metadata almost always included a de-identified subject ID, COVID-19 status, age in years and sex. Where HLA class I and class II types were available, the types were taken from metadata supplied by the sample provider, not from assay-based typing. Broader findings and caveats from the paper: Clinical and demographic metadata were provided uncurated, with the amount varying by source and participant.

In this sample, this clone turned up a few times. The antigen this receptor binds is unknown. Nothing much larger sits one base from this clone, and base qualities are not available. Samples from volunteer blood donors who had recovered from COVID-19 were contributed by a second Seattle source. Collaborating institutions collected whole blood in K2EDTA tubes following their own protocols. For TCRbeta analysis, collaborator samples were shipped as frozen whole blood, as isolated PBMCs, or as DNA extracted from either sample type. TCRbeta CDR3 regions were amplified from genomic DNA by means of the immunoSEQ Assay, a bias-controlled multiplex PCR. From the authors' description of their analysis: Within the assay, amplification of reference gene primers was used to estimate how many nucleated cells each sample contained. To quantify the absolute abundance of each unique TCRbeta CDR3 rearrangement, sequence reads were collapsed and filtered. For each sample, productive Simpson clonality was calculated as the square root of Simpson's diversity index across productive rearrangements. Imported from immuneACCESS, the table was reduced by TCRdb to in-frame sequences with V and J called. These copies leave out some clones; in studies compared against another copy, an unresolved V gene accounts for under half, and the cause of the remainder is not known. D and trimming come from the DNA, and the V and J calls and clone size come from that table. The sample includes roughly 220,000 clones, with approximately 81% observed a single time. In total, the top ten clones hold roughly 2.8% of the sample.

Clipping removes 0 bases from V and 8 bases from J, with 7 as the unmatched junction base count. The CDR3, cysteine through phenylalanine, is 15 amino acids long. The kept DNA is CDR3 alone, 45 bases in frame from the first base. CDR1 is given as MNHEY and CDR2 as SMNVEV, both from the germline V gene (reference sequence). Sequencing was performed on peripheral blood. The chain joins TRBV27 to TRBJ1-2, with 9 bases in between that match TRBD1. The TCR comes from a man aged 45-65 years who had recovered from COVID-19. The nucleotides read TGTGCCAGCAGTTTATCCCCCCGGACAGGGGTCGGCTACACCTTC. Translation gives CASSLSPRTGVGYTF.